This T cell receptor beta chain was found in a study of CD8 T cells in Susac syndrome (dated by TCRdb to between 2018 and 2021). Turning to the overall study: Whether CD8+ T cell activation and differentiation in Susac syndrome was antigen driven was tested using repertoire sequencing. Findings and caveats that apply to the study as a whole: The TCR sequencing and HLA analysis was acknowledged to have included a relatively small number of individuals.

Trimming leaves V shorter by 5 bases and J shorter by 7 bases, with the junction holding 6 bases beyond the gene matches. Per the germline V gene (reference sequence), SEHNR is the CDR1 and FQNEAQ is the CDR2. Inclusive of the bounding cysteine and phenylalanine, the CDR3 is 13 residues long. Only CDR3 DNA is held: 39 bases, read in frame from base 1. RNA was extracted using the RNeasy kit, and about 0.45 to 1 ug of the RNA was reverse transcribed with random hexamers. TCR beta CDR3 regions were amplified with the immunoSEQ multiplex PCR assay covering 54 Vbeta and 13 Jbeta segments. PCR amplification bias was corrected using a synthetic template baseline for primer optimization and computational correction. Processing in the source paper ran as follows. Reads were annotated to V, D and J genes per IMGT and analyzed with immunoSEQ Analyzer, keeping only productive sequences. To calculate clonality, Shannon entropy was normalized by log2 of the number of productive unique sequences and then subtracted from one. For each patient and control, public and private clones were evaluated within the 100 most prevalent clones. Clones were defined as Susac-specific if absent from the healthy and MS cohorts, from roughly 1,100 published viral clones and from other ImmuneACCESS disease sequences. TCRdb cleaned the public reads at Q25 with fastp, built clones with MiXCR and kept in-frame beta chains. Every entry covers one CDR3 protein and lists the most common genes and DNA from its rows. TCRdb assigned the V and J calls; the authors' analysis was not used. The sample yields over 100,000 distinct CDR3 sequences; 90% to 98% were counted once. The biggest ten clones account for approximately 0.092% of the sample.

Peripheral blood CD8+ and CD4+ T cells from healthy donors, Susac syndrome patients and multiple sclerosis patients were profiled by high-throughput TCR beta sequencing. Healthy donors were age- and sex-matched controls. Bulk CD8+ and CD4+ T cells were purified magnetically by negative isolation, whereas CD8+ TEMRA cells were enriched by FACS. Blood was drawn into EDTA tubes, processed within 24 hours, and PBMCs were isolated by density gradient centrifugation. PBMCs intended for TCR sequencing were frozen in liquid nitrogen and were later thawed in a 37 degrees C water bath. Purity of sorted or isolated CD4+, CD8+ and CD8+ TEMRA cells was at least 90%. For this clonotype: No cognate antigen has been identified for it. Base qualities were left out, and no much larger clone turns up one base away.

Sequenced sample: CD4+ T cells from PBMCs. The chain links TRBV7-9 with TRBJ2-3; TRBD2 aligns with 7 central bases. The TCR sequence derives from a human donor in good health. Read as DNA, the sequence is TGTGCCAGCAGCCCGTTGGGGGGGAATACGCAGTATTTT. Its protein is CASSPLGGNTQYF. This CDR3, with the reference TRBV7-9 and TRBJ2-3 proteins standing in past its ends, gives the full variable domain DTGVSQNPRHKITKRGQNVTFRCDPISEHNRLYWYRQTLGQGPEFLTYFQNEAQLEKSRLLSDRFSAERPKGSFSTLEIQRTEQGDSAMYLCASSPLGGNTQYFGPGTRLTVL.